A selection of T cell receptor beta chains follows, all from one sample in a study of CD8 T cells in ankylosing spondylitis. Each CDR3 protein gets one entry after TCRdb re-called the 5' RACE reads with MiXCR. The table records hundreds of thousands of distinct CDR3 sequences, roughly 13% of them present only once. The specimen was blood, either unsorted or a sorted T cell fraction (not recorded which). These receptors originate from a male donor with ankylosing spondylitis. Each CDR3 is given with its conserved first and last residue. The order of the fields is CDR3 protein, CDR3 DNA, clone size, V gene, D gene, J gene. A D gene is named only where the DNA matches it firmly. Size is stated for part of the rows, as once, few or many counts, or as a class when the clone is expanded.

CDR3 protein: CASSQDPALAARSYNEQFF; CDR3 DNA: TGCGCCAGCAGCCAAGATCCCGCCCTAGCGGCCAGGTCCTACAATGAGCAGTTCTTC; clone size: few; V gene: TRBV4-1; D gene: TRBD2; J gene: TRBJ2-1
CDR3 protein: CAWSVRAGGPDYEQYF; CDR3 DNA: TGTGCCTGGAGTGTACGTGCGGGAGGACCAGACTACGAGCAGTACTTC; clone size: few; V gene: TRBV30; D gene: TRBD2; J gene: TRBJ2-7
CDR3 protein: CASSPAPGETQYF; CDR3 DNA: TGTGCCAGCAGCCCGGCCCCAGGAGAGACCCAGTACTTC; clone size: .; V gene: TRBV7-9; D gene: .; J gene: TRBJ2-5
CDR3 protein: CSVSSGTPDTQYF; CDR3 DNA: TGCAGCGTATCTAGCGGGACCCCAGATACGCAGTATTTT; clone size: many; V gene: TRBV29-1; D gene: TRBD2; J gene: TRBJ2-3
CDR3 protein: CASSPGLVGTGELFF; CDR3 DNA: TGTGCCAGCAGTCCGGGACTAGTCGGTACCGGGGAGCTGTTTTTT; clone size: .; V gene: TRBV6-4; D gene: TRBD2; J gene: TRBJ2-2
CDR3 protein: CASSHGTGGLNTEAFF; CDR3 DNA: TGTGCCAGCAGCCATGGGACAGGGGGCCTGAACACTGAAGCTTTCTTT; clone size: few; V gene: TRBV6-2/TRBV6-3; D gene: TRBD1; J gene: TRBJ1-1
CDR3 protein: CSASREVWSGNTIYF; CDR3 DNA: TGCAGTGCTAGCAGGGAGGTTTGGTCTGGAAACACCATATATTTT; clone size: .; V gene: TRBV20-1; D gene: .; J gene: TRBJ1-3
CDR3 protein: CASSRTSGGNTGELFF; CDR3 DNA: TGTGCCAGCAGCCGGACTAGCGGAGGGAACACCGGGGAGCTGTTTTTT; clone size: many; V gene: TRBV7-8; D gene: TRBD2; J gene: TRBJ2-2
CDR3 protein: CASSLSSTGGSHIQYF; CDR3 DNA: TGCGCCAGCAGCTTAAGTTCTACGGGAGGATCGCACATTCAGTACTTC; clone size: .; V gene: TRBV5-1; D gene: TRBD2; J gene: TRBJ2-4
CDR3 protein: CSANSGANTGELFF; CDR3 DNA: TGCAGTGCTAACAGTGGAGCGAACACCGGGGAGCTGTTTTTT; clone size: .; V gene: TRBV20-1; D gene: .; J gene: TRBJ2-2
CDR3 protein: CATSRDGESLSLNYGYTF; CDR3 DNA: TGTGCCACCAGCAGAGATGGGGAGAGCCTAAGCCTTAACTATGGCTACACCTTC; clone size: .; V gene: TRBV15; D gene: .; J gene: TRBJ1-2
CDR3 protein: CASALRGNTEAFF; CDR3 DNA: TGTGCTAGTGCCCTCCGGGGGAACACTGAAGCTTTCTTT; clone size: .; V gene: TRBV12-5; D gene: .; J gene: TRBJ1-1
CDR3 protein: CASSPDGAGRELFF; CDR3 DNA: TGTGCCAGCAGCCCTGACGGGGCCGGTCGGGAGCTGTTTTTT; clone size: many; V gene: TRBV5-6; D gene: .; J gene: TRBJ2-2
CDR3 protein: CSARGEAGWDEQYF; CDR3 DNA: TGCAGTGCTAGGGGGGAGGCGGGATGGGACGAGCAGTACTTC; clone size: few; V gene: TRBV20-1; D gene: .; J gene: TRBJ2-7
CDR3 protein: CASTGGPGTEAFF; CDR3 DNA: TGCGCCAGCACTGGCGGTCCGGGCACTGAAGCTTTCTTT; clone size: few; V gene: TRBV5-1; D gene: .; J gene: TRBJ1-1
CDR3 protein: CSVDSGQAQETQYF; CDR3 DNA: TGCAGCGTTGACTCAGGACAGGCCCAAGAGACCCAGTACTTC; clone size: .; V gene: TRBV29-1; D gene: TRBD1; J gene: TRBJ2-5
CDR3 protein: CASTPKGAGGYTF; CDR3 DNA: TGTGCCAGCACCCCGAAGGGAGCCGGCGGCTACACCTTC; clone size: .; V gene: TRBV6-2/TRBV6-3; D gene: .; J gene: TRBJ1-2
CDR3 protein: CSARDIRGARSTGELFF; CDR3 DNA: TGCAGTGCTAGAGATATAAGAGGAGCTAGGTCGACCGGGGAGCTGTTTTTT; clone size: .; V gene: TRBV20-1; D gene: .; J gene: TRBJ2-2
CDR3 protein: CASSLEGDSVGQPQHF; CDR3 DNA: TGTGCCAGCAGCTTAGAAGGTGACAGTGTGGGTCAGCCCCAGCATTTT; clone size: .; V gene: TRBV7-2; D gene: .; J gene: TRBJ1-5
CDR3 protein: CSVGRDGGELFF; CDR3 DNA: TGCAGCGTTGGGAGGGATGGCGGGGAGCTGTTTTTT; clone size: .; V gene: TRBV29-1; D gene: .; J gene: TRBJ2-2
CDR3 protein: CASSYLIPTREGETQYF; CDR3 DNA: TGTGCCAGCAGTTATCTAATCCCCACGCGGGAGGGGGAGACCCAGTACTTC; clone size: .; V gene: TRBV7-8; D gene: TRBD2; J gene: TRBJ2-5
CDR3 protein: CAISESIWASSYNSPLHF; CDR3 DNA: TGTGCCATCAGTGAGTCGATTTGGGCAAGCTCCTATAATTCACCCCTCCACTTT; clone size: .; V gene: TRBV10-3; D gene: .; J gene: TRBJ1-6
CDR3 protein: CASSHAGITNTGELFF; CDR3 DNA: TGTGCCAGCAGCCATGCGGGGATCACGAACACCGGGGAGCTGTTTTTT; clone size: .; V gene: TRBV3-1; D gene: .; J gene: TRBJ2-2
CDR3 protein: CASSRRTDRYNEKLFF; CDR3 DNA: TGTGCCAGCAGCCGCCGAACCGACCGCTACAATGAAAAACTGTTTTTT; clone size: few; V gene: TRBV7-2; D gene: .; J gene: TRBJ1-4
CDR3 protein: CATSDYGDGAFTGELFF; CDR3 DNA: TGTGCCACCAGTGATTACGGGGACGGGGCGTTCACCGGGGAGCTGTTTTTT; clone size: .; V gene: TRBV24-1; D gene: .; J gene: TRBJ2-2
CDR3 protein: CASSWTSNTEAFF; CDR3 DNA: TGCGCCAGCAGCTGGACCTCGAACACTGAAGCTTTCTTT; clone size: .; V gene: TRBV5-1; D gene: .; J gene: TRBJ1-1
CDR3 protein: CASSLGGDLNIQYF; CDR3 DNA: TGCGCCAGCAGCTTGGGGGGGGATCTAAACATTCAGTACTTC; clone size: few; V gene: TRBV5-1; D gene: .; J gene: TRBJ2-4
CDR3 protein: CASSFSTGYIEQFF; CDR3 DNA: TGTGCCAGCAGTTTCTCGACAGGGTATATTGAGCAGTTCTTC; clone size: many; V gene: TRBV12-3/TRBV12-4; D gene: TRBD1; J gene: TRBJ2-1
CDR3 protein: CASSSLQGTFLWGQYF; CDR3 DNA: TGTGCCAGCAGCTCGTTACAGGGGACCTTCCTTTGGGGGCAGTATTTT; clone size: few; V gene: TRBV5-6; D gene: TRBD1; J gene: TRBJ2-3
CDR3 protein: CASESGTADSYEQYF; CDR3 DNA: TGCGCCAGCGAAAGTGGGACAGCTGATTCCTACGAGCAGTACTTC; clone size: few; V gene: TRBV10-2; D gene: TRBD1; J gene: TRBJ2-7
CDR3 protein: CASSLRTSGSIDTQYF; CDR3 DNA: TGTGCCAGCAGCCTCCGGACTAGCGGAAGCATAGATACGCAGTATTTT; clone size: .; V gene: TRBV7-6; D gene: TRBD2; J gene: TRBJ2-3
CDR3 protein: CASSGGWREGSDNEQFF; CDR3 DNA: TGTGCCAGCTCGGGGGGCTGGCGGGAAGGGAGCGACAATGAGCAGTTCTTC; clone size: few; V gene: TRBV2; D gene: .; J gene: TRBJ2-1
CDR3 protein: CASSQTEAGELFF; CDR3 DNA: TGTGCCAGCAGCCAAACGGAAGCCGGGGAGCTGTTTTTT; clone size: few; V gene: TRBV3-1; D gene: .; J gene: TRBJ2-2
CDR3 protein: CASSPRSGRGGPGELFF; CDR3 DNA: TGTGCCAGCAGCCCACGTAGCGGGAGGGGGGGACCCGGGGAGCTGTTTTTT; clone size: .; V gene: TRBV7-2; D gene: TRBD2; J gene: TRBJ2-2
CDR3 protein: CASSDRGMGRAFF; CDR3 DNA: TGTGCCAGCAGCGACAGGGGAATGGGTCGAGCTTTCTTT; clone size: .; V gene: TRBV12-3/TRBV12-4; D gene: TRBD1; J gene: TRBJ1-1
CDR3 protein: CSARRDRFPGGNQPQHF; CDR3 DNA: TGCAGTGCTAGACGGGACAGGTTTCCGGGGGGCAATCAGCCCCAGCATTTT; clone size: few; V gene: TRBV20-1; D gene: TRBD1; J gene: TRBJ1-5
CDR3 protein: CAISGLAGKETQYF; CDR3 DNA: TGTGCCATCAGTGGACTAGCGGGAAAAGAGACCCAGTACTTC; clone size: few; V gene: TRBV10-3; D gene: TRBD2; J gene: TRBJ2-5
CDR3 protein: CASSLRTSGKWETQYF; CDR3 DNA: TGTGCCAGCAGCCTCAGGACTAGCGGGAAGTGGGAGACCCAGTACTTC; clone size: few; V gene: TRBV3-1; D gene: TRBD2; J gene: TRBJ2-5
CDR3 protein: CASSPNRAHEQFF; CDR3 DNA: TGTGCCAGCAGCCCCAACAGGGCACACGAGCAGTTCTTC; clone size: many; V gene: TRBV7-9; D gene: .; J gene: TRBJ2-1
CDR3 protein: CASSLSTRETQYF; CDR3 DNA: TGTGCCAGCAGCTTATCCACGAGGGAGACCCAGTACTTC; clone size: few; V gene: TRBV7-8; D gene: .; J gene: TRBJ2-5
CDR3 protein: CASSGGLAGKNEQFF; CDR3 DNA: TGTGCCAGCAGTGGGGGACTAGCGGGAAAAAATGAGCAGTTCTTC; clone size: .; V gene: TRBV6-1; D gene: TRBD2; J gene: TRBJ2-1
CDR3 protein: CASSPNSGTGMNTEAFF; CDR3 DNA: TGTGCCAGCTCACCGAACTCCGGGACAGGGATGAACACTGAAGCTTTCTTT; clone size: .; V gene: TRBV18; D gene: TRBD1; J gene: TRBJ1-1
CDR3 protein: CASSRRVQETQYF; CDR3 DNA: TGTGCCAGCAGCCGAAGGGTCCAAGAGACCCAGTACTTC; clone size: many; V gene: TRBV7-2; D gene: .; J gene: TRBJ2-5